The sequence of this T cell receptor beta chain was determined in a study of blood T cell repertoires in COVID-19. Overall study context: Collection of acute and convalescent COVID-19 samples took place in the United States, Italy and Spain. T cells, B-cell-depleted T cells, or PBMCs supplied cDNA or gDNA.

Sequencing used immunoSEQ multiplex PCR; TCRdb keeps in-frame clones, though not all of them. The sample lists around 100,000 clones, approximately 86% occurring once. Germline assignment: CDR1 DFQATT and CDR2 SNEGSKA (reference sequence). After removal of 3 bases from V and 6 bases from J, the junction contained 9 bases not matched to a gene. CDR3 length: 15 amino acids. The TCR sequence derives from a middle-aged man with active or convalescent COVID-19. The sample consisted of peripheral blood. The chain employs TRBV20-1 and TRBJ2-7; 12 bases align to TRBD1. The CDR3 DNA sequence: TGCAGTGCTAGTAAGCCCGGGACAGGGGGCGGCGAGCAGTACTTC. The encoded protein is CSASKPGTGGGEQYF.